This T cell receptor (beta chain) was identified during a study of T-cell reconstitution after alpha-beta-depleted transplantation in children (dated by TCRdb to about 2016). About the investigation overall: Using TCR repertoire profiling, the study quantitatively followed how T-cell immune reconstitution unfolded in children after TCRalphabeta/CD19-depleted allogeneic hematopoietic cell transplantation.

V lost 5 bases and J lost 4 bases, and the count of bases not matched to a germline gene is 4. Spanning cysteine to phenylalanine, the CDR3 consists of 14 amino acids. Kept here is only the CDR3 DNA, which spans 42 bases and is read in frame from base 1. The CDR1 and CDR2 encoded by the germline V gene are SGHTA and FQGNSA. A remark on this clonotype: This receptor's antigen is unknown. One base away there is no much larger clone; base qualities are not given.

Libraries were made using PCR. The listed sequencing device is Illumina HiSeq 2500. TCR libraries were prepared with molecular barcoding, using unique molecular identifiers to normalize TCRbeta repertoire quantification. Starting from the raw public reads, TCRdb applied fastp trimming at Q25, assembled clones with MiXCR and retained in-frame beta chains. One record per CDR3 amino acid sequence lists the most common genes and DNA. Across this sample there are roughly 170,000 distinct CDR3 sequences, with about 6.4% seen only once. Clones ranked in the top ten supply over 2.5% of the sample. This receptor was obtained from a human donor who donated a stem cell graft to a child with Wiskott-Aldrich syndrome. This specimen consisted of PBMCs from the stem cell graft donor, obtained from the stem cell graft. Rearrangement joined TRBV7-2 to TRBJ2-7; 11 bases in between match TRBD2. In nucleotides, the sequence is TGTGCCAGCAGCGCACTAGCGGGGGTGTACGAGCAGTACTTC. This is translated as CASSALAGVYEQYF.